Following are 2 T cell receptor beta chains from one sample sequenced in a study of T-cell reconstitution after alpha-beta-depleted transplantation in children. Unique molecular identifiers were used in preparing the TCRbeta library. MiXCR, run by TCRdb on the PCR reads, gives a single entry per CDR3 protein. The repertoire holds approximately 490,000 distinct CDR3 sequences, with over 9.5% as singletons. This specimen consisted of PBMCs, obtained before TCRalphabeta/CD19-depleted stem cell transplant. Receptors were obtained from a child aged 2 to 10 with inherited bone marrow failure, due to receive a stem cell transplant.

This clonotype was observed a handful of times. The chain has TRBV12-3 or TRBV12-4 and TRBJ2-3; D might be TRBD1 or TRBD2, each matching 6 bases. V dropped 5 bases and J dropped 0 bases, with 12 bases sitting between them. The CDR3 extends over 15 amino acids. Here the CDR3 DNA reads TGTGCCAGCAGTCAGGGGACTTCTAGCACAGATACGCAGTATTTT. This gives the protein CASSQGTSSTDTQYF.

With respect to this clonotype: This may be a read error, as it is one base from a much larger clone. The V call is TRBV28, the J call TRBJ2-1; a possible D gene is TRBD2 (5 bases). The length of the CDR3 is 13 residues. The germline V gene encodes CDR1 MDHEN and CDR2 SYDVKM. V lost 5 bases and J lost 9, with 14 bases in between. The CDR3 coding sequence is TGTGCCAGCAGTACAGCGGCAGAGGCTGAGCAGTTCTTC. Residues: CASSTAAEAEQFF.